A single sample gave rise to the 18 T cell receptor beta chains below, sequenced in a study of T cell changes during pregnancy in multiple sclerosis. The repertoire was sequenced with immunoSEQ multiplex PCR; TCRdb's copy has only in-frame clones and lacks some. The repertoire holds about 100,000 clones, with around nine tenths as singletons. The specimen comprised peripheral blood, sampled in the second trimester of pregnancy. The receptors here all came from a female donor with multiple sclerosis, enrolled in a pregnancy study.

The V gene is TRBV2, the J gene TRBJ2-7; tentatively, D is TRBD2 (6 bases). The CDR3 contains 15 residues. The ends were cut back, 4 bases at V and 2 bases at J, with 15 bases in the middle. Germline CDR1 is SNHLY and CDR2 is FYNNEI. The chain's CDR3 is CASSGRRGSTYEQYF. CDR3 nucleotide sequence: TGTGCCAGCAGTGGTCGGAGGGGCAGTACCTACGAGCAGTACTTC.

V usage is TRBV29-1 and J usage is TRBJ2-1; possible D gene TRBD2, 5 bases. Trimming cost V 7 bases and J 6 bases, with 16 bases left between them. Germline CDR1 and CDR2: SQVTM and ANQGSEA. The CDR3 spans 13 residues. The DNA of the CDR3 is TGCAGCGGGGCTAGCTCCCAGACCAATGAGCAGTTCTTC. This translates into CSGASSQTNEQFF.

The CDR3 DNA reads TGTGCCACCAGCACCCGGGACAGTACAACAGATACGCAGTATTTT. Amino acid sequence: CATSTRDSTTDTQYF. V and J are TRBV15 and TRBJ2-3; 7 bases are a match to TRBD1. The CDR3 sequence is 15 residues long. Trimming took 4 bases from V and 3 from J; bases not matched to a gene: 7. CDR1 LNHNV and CDR2 YYDKDF come from the germline V gene (reference sequence).

This chain uses TRBV5-1 with TRBJ2-7; the D gene is possibly TRBD2 (5 bases). This CDR3 contains 14 residues. The germline gives CDR1 SGHRS, CDR2 YFSETQ. V was shortened by 4 bases and J by 7 bases, with 18 bases between the two germline ends. CDR3 DNA: TGCGCCAGCAGCCTAAGCCGGGGATTGAGGGAGCAGTACTTC. Amino acid sequence: CASSLSRGLREQYF.

The chain carries TRBV2 and TRBJ2-4; 14 bases are shared with TRBD2. This CDR3 contains 15 residues. Trimming took 2 bases from V and 7 from J; bases not matched to a gene: 1. The germline V gene encodes CDR1 SNHLY and CDR2 FYNNEI. This CDR3 is CASSERTSGRNIQYF. DNA for the CDR3: TGTGCCAGCAGTGAAAGGACTAGCGGGAGGAACATTCAGTACTTC.

The V call is TRBV7-5, the J call TRBJ1-1; no DNA check was done on the table's D call, TRBD1. TRBV7-5 is marked as a pseudogene. The length of the CDR3 is 13 residues. CDR3 DNA: TGTGTCAGAAGCTTAGCGGGGCGGCCTGAAGCTTTCTTT. Translation: CVRSLAGRPEAFF.

This rearrangement joins TRBV19 to TRBJ2-1, with 10 bases lining up with TRBD2. Germline-derived CDR1 and CDR2 are LNHDA and SQIVND (reference sequence). The CDR3 runs 15 residues. Trimming removed 5 bases from V and 8 bases from J; junction bases left unmatched: 9. The chain's CDR3 is CASSVGTSVVDEQFF. In DNA, the CDR3 is TGTGCCAGTAGTGTCGGGACTAGCGTAGTCGATGAGCAGTTCTTC.

DNA for the CDR3: TGTGCCAGCGTCCCCGGGGAGTCGCAGTTGAACACTGAAGCTTTCTTT. This translates into CASVPGESQLNTEAFF. V usage is TRBV28 and J usage is TRBJ1-1; no reliable D call. CDR1 and CDR2 (germline): MDHEN, SYDVKM. The CDR3 consists of 16 residues. Trimming took 8 bases from V and 0 from J, leaving 19 bases between them.

The chain links TRBV15 to TRBJ2-7; TRBD1 is a possible D gene (5 bases). Trimming pared 5 bases from V and 5 bases from J, leaving 16 bases between. The CDR3 has 14 amino acids. From germline, CDR1 is LNHNV and CDR2 YYDKDF (reference sequence). CDR3 sequence reads: CATSAEPRVHEQYF. CDR3 DNA: TGTGCCACCAGCGCCGAACCCAGGGTCCACGAGCAGTACTTC.

This clone was counted between two and nine times. The V call is TRBV7-9, the J call TRBJ1-4; no firm D call. The CDR3 consists of 14 residues. Germline V gene lookup returns CDR1 SEHNR and CDR2 FQNEAQ (reference sequence). Trimming stripped 2 bases from V and 8 bases from J, with 12 bases between. The CDR3 DNA sequence: TGTGCCAGCAGCTTATCGGGAGCTGTGGAAAAACTGTTTTTT. It specifies CASSLSGAVEKLFF.

The gene calls are TRBV27 and TRBJ1-1; 8 bases are shared with TRBD1. Germline CDR1 is MNHEY and CDR2 is SMNVEV (reference sequence). V lost 5 bases and J lost 3; bases outside the gene matches: 17. There are 18 residues in the CDR3. The DNA for the CDR3 is TGTGCCAGCAGTCCACCTCACTCAGGGGGCGCGGGGTACACTGAAGCTTTCTTT. Protein sequence: CASSPPHSGGAGYTEAFF.

The CDR3 spells CSVQSGTHNEQFF. The CDR3 region has the DNA TGCAGCGTTCAGAGCGGGACGCACAATGAGCAGTTCTTC. The genes are TRBV29-1 and TRBJ2-1; TRBD2 matches 7 bases. The CDR3 consists of 13 residues. V dropped 5 bases and J dropped 5; count of bases not matched to a gene: 6. Germline V lookup: CDR1 SQVTM, CDR2 ANQGSEA.

This clone was seen a single time. This rearrangement joins TRBV7-8 to TRBJ2-4; tentatively, D is TRBD1 (5 bases). V lost 0 bases and J 6 bases, leaving 6 bases between the germline ends. CDR3 length equals 13 residues. CDR1 and CDR2 from the germline V gene are SGHVS and FQNEAQ. CDR3 nucleotide sequence: TGTGCCAGCAGCTTAGCTCAGGGAAACATTCAGTACTTC. Translating it yields CASSLAQGNIQYF. The complete variable domain, with remaining parts taken from reference TRBV7-8 and TRBJ2-4, reads GAGVSQSPRYKVAKRGQDVALRCDPISGHVSLFWYQQALGQGPEFLTYFQNEAQLDKSGLPSDRFFAERPEGSVSTLKIQRTQQEDSAVYLCASSLAQGNIQYFGAGTRLSVL.

V usage is TRBV28 and J usage is TRBJ2-1; 7 nucleotides match TRBD1. The ends lost 9 bases at V and 2 bases at J; junction bases unmatched: 7. This CDR3 is 14 amino acids long. Germline loops: CDR1 MDHEN, CDR2 SYDVKM. In DNA, the CDR3 is TGTGCCAGTTTAGCAGGGGGAACCTACAATGAGCAGTTCTTC. Translating gives CASLAGGTYNEQFF.

Of note for this clone: The junction differs from germline at one of its ends, possibly a read error. The V call is TRBV18, the J call TRBJ2-3; 11 bases fit TRBD2. The CDR3 is 16 residues long. Looked up from germline, CDR1 is KGHSH and CDR2 is LQKENI. CDR3 sequence reads: CASSPLAGELADTQYF. CDR3 bases: TGTGCCAGCTCGCCACTAGCGGGAGAATTGGCAGATACGCAGTATTTT.

The chain combines TRBV7-2 with TRBJ1-5; perhaps TRBD1 as D (5 bases). CDR1 SGHTA and CDR2 FQGNSA come from the germline V gene. CDR3 size: 15 residues. V was trimmed by 1 base and J by 6 bases, leaving 13 bases between them. CDR3 amino acids: CASSLGGPLGQPQHF. The CDR3 DNA reads TGTGCCAGCAGCTTAGGGGGCCCCTTGGGTCAGCCCCAGCATTTT.

This chain links TRBV2 with TRBJ2-7; D is unclear. Looked up from germline, CDR1 is SNHLY and CDR2 is FYNNEI. The CDR3 totals 17 residues. Deletions cut 10 bases from V and 1 base from J, with 26 bases between. The CDR3 region is CATMIGVRVAESYEQYF. In nucleotides, the CDR3 is TGTGCCACCATGATAGGAGTGAGAGTTGCCGAGTCCTACGAGCAGTACTTC.

This clone was seen a single time. This chain connects TRBV19 to TRBJ1-5; 8 bases map to TRBD1. Germline CDR1 is LNHDA and CDR2 is SQIVND (reference sequence). The CDR3 spans 15 residues. After removal of 4 bases from V and 2 bases from J, the junction contained 4 bases not matched to a gene. The CDR3 here is CASSTTGGGNQPQHF. CDR3 sequence (DNA): TGTGCCAGTAGTACCACAGGGGGAGGCAATCAGCCCCAGCATTTT.